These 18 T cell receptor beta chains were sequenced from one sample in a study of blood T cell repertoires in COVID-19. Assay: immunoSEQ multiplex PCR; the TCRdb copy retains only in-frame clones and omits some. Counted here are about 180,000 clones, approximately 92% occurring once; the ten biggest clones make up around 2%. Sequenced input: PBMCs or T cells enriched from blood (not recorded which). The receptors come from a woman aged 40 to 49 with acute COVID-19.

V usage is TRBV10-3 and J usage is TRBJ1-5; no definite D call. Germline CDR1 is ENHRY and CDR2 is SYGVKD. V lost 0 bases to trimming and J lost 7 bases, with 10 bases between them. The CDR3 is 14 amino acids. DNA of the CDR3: TGTGCCATCAGTGAGTCCGGCAGCGCCCAGCCCCAGCATTTT. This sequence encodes CAISESGSAQPQHF.

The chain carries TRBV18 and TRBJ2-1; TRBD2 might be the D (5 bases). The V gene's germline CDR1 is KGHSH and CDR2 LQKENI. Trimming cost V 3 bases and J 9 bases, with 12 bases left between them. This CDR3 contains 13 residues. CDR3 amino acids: CASSPGVLGEQFF. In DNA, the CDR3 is TGTGCCAGCTCACCCGGGGTTCTAGGTGAGCAGTTCTTC.

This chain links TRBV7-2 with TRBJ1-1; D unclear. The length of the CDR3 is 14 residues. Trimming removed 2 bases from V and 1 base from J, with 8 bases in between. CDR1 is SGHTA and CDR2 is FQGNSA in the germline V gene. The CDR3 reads CASSLYAGNTEAFF. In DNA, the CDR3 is TGTGCCAGCAGCTTATACGCAGGGAACACTGAAGCTTTCTTT.

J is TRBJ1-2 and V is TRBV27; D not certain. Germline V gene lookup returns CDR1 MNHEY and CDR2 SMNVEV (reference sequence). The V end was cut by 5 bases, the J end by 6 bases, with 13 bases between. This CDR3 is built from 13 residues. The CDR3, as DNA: TGTGCCAGCAGTCCAACGGTCTCCCATGGCTACACCTTC. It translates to CASSPTVSHGYTF.

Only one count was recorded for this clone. CDR3 sequence: CASSPDRTGQETQYF. CDR3 nucleotide sequence: TGTGCCAGCAGCCCCGACCGGACAGGTCAGGAGACCCAGTACTTC. This chain links TRBV7-9 with TRBJ2-5; 7 bases are shared with TRBD1. V was pared by 5 bases and J by 5 bases, with 11 bases of the junction left unmatched. The CDR3 totals 15 residues. Germline V gene sequence: CDR1 SEHNR, CDR2 FQNEAQ (reference sequence).

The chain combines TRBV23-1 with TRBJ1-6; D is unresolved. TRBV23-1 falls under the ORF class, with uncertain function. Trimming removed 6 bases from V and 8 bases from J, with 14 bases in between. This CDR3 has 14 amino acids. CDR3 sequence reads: CASSQCGSDSPLHF. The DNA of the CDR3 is TGCGCCAGCAGCCAGTGCGGGTCCGATTCACCCCTCCACTTT.

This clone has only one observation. The CDR3, as DNA: TGTGCCAGCAGACTACAGGGGGGGAATTCACCCCTCCACTTT. This translates into CASRLQGGNSPLHF. The rearrangement joins TRBV28 to TRBJ1-6, with 8 bases that match TRBD1. The V and J ends lost 6 bases and 7 bases, in that order; junction bases with no gene match: 5. The CDR3 has 14 residues. The germline V gene has CDR1 MDHEN and CDR2 SYDVKM.

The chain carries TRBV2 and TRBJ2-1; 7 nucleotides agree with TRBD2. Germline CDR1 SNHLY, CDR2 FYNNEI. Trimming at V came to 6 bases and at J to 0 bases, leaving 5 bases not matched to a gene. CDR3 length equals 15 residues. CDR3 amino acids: CASRTSESSYNEQFF. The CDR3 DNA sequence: TGTGCCAGCAGAACTAGCGAGAGCTCCTACAATGAGCAGTTCTTC. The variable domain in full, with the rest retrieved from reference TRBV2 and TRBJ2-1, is EPEVTQTPSHQVTQMGQEVILRCVPISNHLYFYWYRQILGQKVEFLVSFYNNEISEKSEIFDDQFSVERPDGSNFTLKIRSTKLEDSAMYFCASRTSESSYNEQFFGPGTRLTVL.

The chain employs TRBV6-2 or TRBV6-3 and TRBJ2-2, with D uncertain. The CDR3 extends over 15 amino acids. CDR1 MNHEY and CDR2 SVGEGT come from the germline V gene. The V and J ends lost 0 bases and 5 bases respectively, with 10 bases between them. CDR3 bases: TGTGCCAGCAGTTACTCGATCACCAGAACCGGGGAGCTGTTTTTT. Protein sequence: CASSYSITRTGELFF.

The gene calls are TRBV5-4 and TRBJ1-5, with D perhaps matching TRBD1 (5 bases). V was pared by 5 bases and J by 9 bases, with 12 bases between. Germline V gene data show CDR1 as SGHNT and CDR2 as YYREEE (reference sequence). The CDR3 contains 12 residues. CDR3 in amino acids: CASSQGEGPQHF. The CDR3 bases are TGTGCCAGCAGTCAGGGTGAAGGGCCCCAGCATTTT.

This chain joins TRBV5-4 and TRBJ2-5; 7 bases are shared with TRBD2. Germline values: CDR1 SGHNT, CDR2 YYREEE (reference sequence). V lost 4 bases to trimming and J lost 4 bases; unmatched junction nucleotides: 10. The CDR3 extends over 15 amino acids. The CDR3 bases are TGTGCCAGCAGCAGCAGGGCGGGGGATGGAGAGACCCAGTACTTC. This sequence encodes CASSSRAGDGETQYF.

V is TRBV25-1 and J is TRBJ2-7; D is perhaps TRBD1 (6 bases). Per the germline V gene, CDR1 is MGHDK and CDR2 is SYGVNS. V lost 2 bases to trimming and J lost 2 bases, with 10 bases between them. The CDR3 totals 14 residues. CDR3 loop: CASSEGGRTYEQYF. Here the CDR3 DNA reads TGTGCCAGCAGTGAAGGGGGCCGTACCTACGAGCAGTACTTC.

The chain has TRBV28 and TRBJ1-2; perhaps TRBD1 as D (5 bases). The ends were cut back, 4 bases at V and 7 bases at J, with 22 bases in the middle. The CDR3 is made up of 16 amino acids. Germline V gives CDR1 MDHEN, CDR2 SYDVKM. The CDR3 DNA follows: TGTGCCAGCAGTTCCTATATGGGCCAGGGAAAAGGTGGCTACACCTTC. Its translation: CASSSYMGQGKGGYTF.

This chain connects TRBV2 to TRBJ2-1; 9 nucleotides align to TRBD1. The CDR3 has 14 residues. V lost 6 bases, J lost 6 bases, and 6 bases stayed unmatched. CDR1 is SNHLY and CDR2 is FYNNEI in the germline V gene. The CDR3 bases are TGTGCCAGCAGGGACCGGGACAGGGCCAATGAGCAGTTCTTC. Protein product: CASRDRDRANEQFF.

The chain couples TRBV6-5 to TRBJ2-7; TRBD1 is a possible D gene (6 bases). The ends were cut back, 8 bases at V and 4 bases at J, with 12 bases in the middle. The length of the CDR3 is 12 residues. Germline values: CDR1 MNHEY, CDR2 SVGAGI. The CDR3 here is CASGRGGYEQYF. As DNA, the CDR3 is TGTGCCAGCGGACGAGGGGGATACGAGCAGTACTTC.

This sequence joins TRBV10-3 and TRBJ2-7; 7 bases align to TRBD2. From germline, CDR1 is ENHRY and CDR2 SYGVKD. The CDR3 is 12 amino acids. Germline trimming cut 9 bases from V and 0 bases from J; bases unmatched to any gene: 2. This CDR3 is CAMASGSYEQYF. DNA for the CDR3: TGTGCCATGGCTAGCGGCTCCTACGAGCAGTACTTC.

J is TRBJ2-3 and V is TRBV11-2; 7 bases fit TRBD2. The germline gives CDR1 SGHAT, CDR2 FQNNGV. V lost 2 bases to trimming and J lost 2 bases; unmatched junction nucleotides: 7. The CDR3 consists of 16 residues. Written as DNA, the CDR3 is TGTGCCAGCAGCTTACCCCTAGCGGTTATCACAGATACGCAGTATTTT. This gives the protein CASSLPLAVITDTQYF.

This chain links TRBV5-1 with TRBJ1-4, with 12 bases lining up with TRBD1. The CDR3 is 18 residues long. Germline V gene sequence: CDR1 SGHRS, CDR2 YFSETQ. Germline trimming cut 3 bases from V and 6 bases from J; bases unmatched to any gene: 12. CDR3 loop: CASSYKPGQGASYEKLFF. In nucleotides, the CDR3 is TGCGCCAGCAGCTATAAACCGGGACAGGGGGCATCCTATGAAAAACTGTTTTTT.